This is a list of T cell receptor beta chains from one sample in a study of regulatory T cells in long-lasting Graves disease. Each CDR3 protein is one row after TCRdb ran MiXCR on the multiplex PCR reads. The sample contains under 700,000 distinct CDR3 sequences, roughly a sixth of which appear only once. The same data also contributed to another study, on T cells in Graves' hyperthyroidism and ophthalmopathy.

Here the sequenced sample was peripheral blood mononuclear cells (PBMCs), taken at new diagnosis, from a patient treated with antithyroid drugs. The receptors were sampled from a middle-aged woman with Graves disease. Each CDR3 is given with its conserved first and last residue. The D gene is left open where the match is weak. Expanded clones are given a class, and other clones once, few, many or no size at all.

TRBV18	many	TRBJ2-1	-	TGTGCCAGCTCACCAGTCTCTTCCGGGACACCGTACAATGAGCAGTTCTTC	CASSPVSSGTPYNEQFF
TRBV7-9	-	TRBJ2-1	-	TGTGCCAGCAGCTCCGTAAATGCGCGGGGACCCGGCCTTTTCTTC	CASSSVNARGPGLFF
TRBV6-5	many	TRBJ2-5	-	TGTGCCAGCAGTTGGCCCGTTGGAGAGACCCAGTACTTC	CASSWPVGETQYF
TRBV6-5	many	TRBJ2-2	-	TGTGCCAGCAGTTCCACCGGGGAGCTGTTTTTT	CASSSTGELFF
TRBV10-2	many	TRBJ1-1	-	TGCGCCAGCAGCAAGGGACGGACCTTGAACACTGAAGCTTTCTTT	CASSKGRTLNTEAFF
TRBV12-3/TRBV12-4	-	TRBJ1-4	TRBD1	TGTGCCAGCAGTGGGGCGACTTCAGGGGGGGGTGAAAAACTGTTTTTT	CASSGATSGGGEKLFF
TRBV15	many	TRBJ2-3	-	TGTGCCACCAGCAGAGATAACCCTACGCAGTATTTT	CATSRDNPTQYF
TRBV6-2/TRBV6-3	few	TRBJ1-5	-	TGTGCCAGCAGTTACGACAGCTATCAGCCCCAGCATTTT	CASSYDSYQPQHF
TRBV28	many	TRBJ1-5	-	TGTGCCAGCAGGAAGCCGTATGGGACCCCCGGCAATCAGCCCCAGCATTTT	CASRKPYGTPGNQPQHF
TRBV19	many	TRBJ1-1	-	TGTGCCAGTAGTCCGGGCGCCTATGGAGCTTTCTTT	CASSPGAYGAFF
TRBV20-1	many	TRBJ1-1	-	TGCAGTGCTAGGGGGATGACTGAAGCTTTCTTT	CSARGMTEAFF
TRBV14	-	TRBJ1-2	-	TGTGCCAGCAGCCATCCGGGGCATGGCTACACCTTC	CASSHPGHGYTF
TRBV12-3/TRBV12-4	many	TRBJ2-5	TRBD2	TGTGCCAGCAGCACCAAGCGGGGGGAGTTCCAAGAGACCCAGTACTTC	CASSTKRGEFQETQYF
TRBV12-3/TRBV12-4	many	TRBJ2-5	-	TGTGCCAGCAGTTCCGCGGGTAAAGGCGCTCAAGAGACCCAGTACTTC	CASSSAGKGAQETQYF
TRBV6-1	-	TRBJ1-1	-	TGTGCCACCAGGAGGAGAGGGACGGACACTGAAGCTTTCTTT	CATRRRGTDTEAFF
TRBV5-4	many	TRBJ2-3	TRBD2	TGTGCCAGCAGCCACAGCGGGGGGGCGTTGTCAGATACGCAGTATTTT	CASSHSGGALSDTQYF
TRBV20-1	many	TRBJ2-3	-	TGCAGTGCTAGAGAGGAACTAGTGGGCACAGATACGCAGTATTTT	CSAREELVGTDTQYF
TRBV10-3	many	TRBJ1-2	TRBD1	TGTGCCATCAGCACCCAGGGGGATCATGGCTACACCTTC	CAISTQGDHGYTF
TRBV30	-	TRBJ2-7	-	TGTGCCTGGTCCCGGGACCCACCCTACGAGCAGTACTTC	CAWSRDPPYEQYF
TRBV19	-	TRBJ1-5	-	TGTGCCAGTAGTACCGGGGCGGAGGGTCCGCTGTCAGGGCATTTT	CASSTGAEGPLSGHF
TRBV20-1	few	TRBJ1-1	-	TGCAGTGCTAGAGTGGCCGTGGACATATCATGGGATGGGGTGAACACTGAAGCTTTCTTT	CSARVAVDISWDGVNTEAFF
TRBV6-2/TRBV6-3	many	TRBJ1-1	-	TGTGCCAGCAGTTCCAGGGGATATTTTGAAGCTTTCTTT	CASSSRGYFEAFF
TRBV6-2/TRBV6-3	-	TRBJ1-3	-	TGTGCCAGCAGTTACTCGTTCACTGGAAACACCATATATTTT	CASSYSFTGNTIYF
TRBV18	many	TRBJ1-1	-	TGTGCCAGCTCACCCGGGGCGGGCAGCACTGAAGCTTTCTTT	CASSPGAGSTEAFF
TRBV5-1	-	TRBJ1-5	-	TGCGCCAGCAGCCCTTATGAGGGACAGCCCCAGCATTTT	CASSPYEGQPQHF
TRBV15	few	TRBJ1-3	-	TGTGCCACCAGCAGAGGGACAGCAAACACCATATATTTT	CATSRGTANTIYF
TRBV19	few	TRBJ2-5	-	TGTGCCAGTAGTTCCAGGGTGTGGGAGACCCAGTACTTC	CASSSRVWETQYF
TRBV6-5	few	TRBJ2-7	-	TGTGCCAGCAGTTCTGGAGGAGGGTTGGAGGAGCAGTACTTC	CASSSGGGLEEQYF
TRBV19	-	TRBJ1-3	-	TGTGCCAGTAGTACCTCTAGCTCTGGAAACACCATATATTTT	CASSTSSSGNTIYF
TRBV6-1	-	TRBJ1-5	TRBD1	TGTGCCAGCAGTGACCCGGGGCAGGGGGGGTCCGGATGGGCCAATCAGCCCCAGCATTTT	CASSDPGQGGSGWANQPQHF
TRBV29-1	-	TRBJ2-1	TRBD2	TGCAGTGACGCCCTAGCGGGGGGGCCTCCTAATGAGCAGTTCTTC	CSDALAGGPPNEQFF
TRBV2	many	TRBJ1-5	TRBD1	TGTGCCAGCAAGATGAGACAGGGCGCGAATCAGCCCCAGCATTTT	CASKMRQGANQPQHF
TRBV29-1	-	TRBJ2-3	TRBD2	TGCAGCGTTGAAGGCGGGGGGGTTTATAGCACAGATACGCAGTATTTT	CSVEGGGVYSTDTQYF
TRBV24-1	-	TRBJ2-2	TRBD1	TGTGCCACCAGTGACCCCTCGACAGGGATGGGTACCGGGGAGCTGTTTTTT	CATSDPSTGMGTGELFF
TRBV11-2	many	TRBJ1-2	-	TGTGCCAGCAGCTTAACCAGGGTTAGTGGCTACACCTTC	CASSLTRVSGYTF